What follows are 5 T cell receptor beta chains derived from one specimen sequenced in a study of T cells in localized non-small cell lung cancer. Some clones are missing from TCRdb's copy, which holds only in-frame ones; the method was immunoSEQ multiplex PCR. Seen here are fewer than 25,000 clones, around 85% observed once, and the top ten hold roughly 1.2%. The sample in question was peripheral blood, obtained before any cancer treatment. These receptors all come from a woman between 35 and 70 years old with stage I lung adenocarcinoma.

The V call is TRBV4-3, the J call TRBJ1-4; D might be TRBD1 (6 bases). Germline CDR1 LGHNA, CDR2 YSLEER. The CDR3 has 16 residues. V lost 3 bases and J 5 bases, leaving 16 bases between the germline ends. CDR3 protein: CASSHTTGRGNEKLFF. The CDR3 DNA is TGCGCCAGCAGCCACACCACAGGAAGGGGGAATGAAAAACTGTTTTTT.

The CDR3 sequence: CASRPAGGRVNEQFF. CDR3 nucleotides: TGTGCCAGCAGGCCAGCGGGGGGGCGAGTCAATGAGCAGTTCTTC. This chain uses TRBV6-4 with TRBJ2-1; 10 nucleotides align to TRBD2. This CDR3 spans 15 amino acids. Trimming cost V 6 bases and J 6 bases; bases outside gene matches: 8. The germline CDR1 and CDR2 sequences are MRHNA and SNTAGT.

This chain connects TRBV18 to TRBJ2-3, with 9 bases fitting TRBD2. This CDR3 region has 18 residues. Unmatched junction bases numbered 9, after V lost 0 bases and J lost 2 bases. Germline values: CDR1 KGHSH, CDR2 LQKENI. CDR3 residues: CASSPPKGSGGLTDTQYF. CDR3 nucleotide sequence: TGTGCCAGCTCACCACCTAAGGGAAGCGGGGGGCTCACAGATACGCAGTATTTT.

The rearrangement uses TRBV7-8 and TRBJ2-7, with D possibly being TRBD1 (5 bases). CDR1 SGHVS and CDR2 FQNEAQ come from the germline V gene. The V end was cut by 5 bases, the J end by 2 bases, with 7 bases between. CDR3 length: 12 amino acids. The CDR3 is CASSPQAYEQYF. The DNA of the CDR3 is TGTGCCAGCAGCCCACAGGCCTACGAGCAGTACTTC.

V is TRBV9 and J is TRBJ1-2, with D unresolved. Germline V gives CDR1 SGDLS, CDR2 YYNGEE. V was pared by 4 bases and J by 3 bases, with 31 bases between. The CDR3 length is 20 residues. The CDR3 sequence is CASSSHPGRALRHPYYGYTF. The CDR3 DNA sequence: TGTGCCAGCAGCTCACATCCCGGACGGGCACTTAGACATCCCTACTATGGCTACACCTTC. Drawing the rest from reference TRBV9 and TRBJ1-2, the complete variable domain is DSGVTQTPKHLITATGQRVTLRCSPRSGDLSVYWYQQSLDQGLQFLIQYYNGEERAKGNILERFSAQQFPDLHSELNLSSLELGDSALYFCASSSHPGRALRHPYYGYTFGSGTRLTVV.